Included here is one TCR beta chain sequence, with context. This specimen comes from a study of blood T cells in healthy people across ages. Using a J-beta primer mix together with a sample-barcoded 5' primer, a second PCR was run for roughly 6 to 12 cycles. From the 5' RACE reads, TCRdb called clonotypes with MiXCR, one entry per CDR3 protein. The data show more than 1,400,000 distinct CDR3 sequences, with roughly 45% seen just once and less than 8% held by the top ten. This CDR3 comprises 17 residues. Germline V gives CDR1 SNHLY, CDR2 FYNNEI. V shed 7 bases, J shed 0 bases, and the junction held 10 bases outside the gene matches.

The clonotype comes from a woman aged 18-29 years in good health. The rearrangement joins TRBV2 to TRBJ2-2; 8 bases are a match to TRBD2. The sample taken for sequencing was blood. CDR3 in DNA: TGTGCCAGCAAAATCCTCCGGGGACTAGCGAACACCGGGGAGCTGTTTTTT. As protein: CASKILRGLANTGELFF.